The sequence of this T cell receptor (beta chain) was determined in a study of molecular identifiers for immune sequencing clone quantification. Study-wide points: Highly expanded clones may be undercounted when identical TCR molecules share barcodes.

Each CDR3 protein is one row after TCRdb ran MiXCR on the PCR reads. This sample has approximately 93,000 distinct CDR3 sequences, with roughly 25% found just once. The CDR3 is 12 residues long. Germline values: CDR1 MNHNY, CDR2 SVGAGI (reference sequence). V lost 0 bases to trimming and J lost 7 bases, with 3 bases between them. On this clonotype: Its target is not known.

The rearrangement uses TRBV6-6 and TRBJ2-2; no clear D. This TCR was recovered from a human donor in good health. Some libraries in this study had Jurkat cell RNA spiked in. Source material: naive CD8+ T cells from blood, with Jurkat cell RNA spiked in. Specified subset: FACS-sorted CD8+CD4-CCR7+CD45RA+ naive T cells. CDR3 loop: CASSYSNGELFF. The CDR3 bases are TGTGCCAGCAGTTACTCTAACGGGGAGCTGTTTTTT.